Shown below are 14 T cell receptor beta chains from a single sample sequenced in a study of cytomegalovirus exposure and HLA in healthy donors. PCR involved 60 Vbeta and 13 Jbeta primers. Method: immunoSEQ multiplex PCR; TCRdb's copy keeps in-frame clones and lacks some. This sample has about 160,000 clones, with around 79% found just once. The sample was PBMCs. The receptors here all came from a woman in her thirties or forties in good health and CMV-seronegative.

This chain links TRBV28 with TRBJ1-4; 7 nucleotides line up with TRBD1. Germline trimming cut 6 bases from V and 16 bases from J; bases unmatched to any gene: 11. CDR1 is MDHEN and CDR2 is SYDVKM in the germline V gene. The CDR3 has 12 amino acids. Written as DNA, the CDR3 is TGTGCCAGCAGCCTAATGCCGGGACAGCAGTTTTTT. It translates to CASSLMPGQQFF.

This chain links TRBV6-6 with TRBJ2-5; no firm D call. Trimming shortened V by 4 bases and J by 1 base, and 16 bases separated the two germline ends. Per the germline V gene, CDR1 is MNHNY and CDR2 is SVGAGI (reference sequence). The length of the CDR3 is 16 residues. The CDR3 reads CASSFPESRSQETQYF. The CDR3 DNA reads as TGTGCCAGCAGTTTCCCTGAATCACGCAGCCAAGAGACCCAGTACTTC.

This clone has a single count. The rearrangement uses TRBV6-5 and TRBJ1-4; 7 bases fit TRBD1. J gave up 6 bases and V 5 bases, and 9 bases lay outside the gene matches. This CDR3 contains 15 residues. Germline lookup yields CDR1 MNHEY and CDR2 SVGAGI. CDR3 in amino acids: CASSPRQGSYEKLFF. The CDR3 DNA follows: TGTGCCAGCAGTCCACGACAGGGATCGTATGAAAAACTGTTTTTT.

The CDR3 nucleotides are TGTGCCAGCAGGTTGGAACGGGACGAGCAGTACTTC. It yields the protein CASRLERDEQYF. The chain links TRBV11-2 to TRBJ2-7; unclear D gene. Per germline, CDR1 SGHAT and CDR2 FQNNGV. Trimming removed 6 bases at V and 5 bases at J, with 11 bases between. CDR3 size: 12 residues. Drawing the rest from reference TRBV11-2 and TRBJ2-7, the complete variable domain is EAGVAQSPRYKIIEKRQSVAFWCNPISGHATLYWYQQILGQGPKLLIQFQNNGVVDDSQLPKDRFSAERLKGVDSTLKIQPAKLEDSAVYLCASRLERDEQYFGPGTRLTVT.

The genes are TRBV11-3 and TRBJ2-7, with 9 bases fitting TRBD1. V lost 4 bases to trimming and J lost 0 bases; unmatched junction nucleotides: 7. From germline, CDR1 is SGHNT and CDR2 YENEEA. CDR3 length: 16 amino acids. The CDR3 nucleotides are TGTGCCAGCAGCTACGGGGACAGGGTAAACTCCTACGAGCAGTACTTC. Translated: CASSYGDRVNSYEQYF.

This clone was seen a single time. The rearrangement links TRBV7-9 to TRBJ2-6; TRBD2 is a possible D gene (7 bases). CDR1 and CDR2 from the germline V gene are SEHNR and FQNEAQ (reference sequence). Trimming removed 1 base at V and 0 bases at J, with 16 bases between. The CDR3 runs to 19 residues. CDR3 region: CASSLVIGGPSSGANVLTF. The CDR3 DNA sequence: TGTGCCAGCAGCTTAGTGATCGGGGGGCCCAGCTCTGGGGCCAACGTCCTGACTTTC.

The DNA of the CDR3 is TGCGCCAGCAGCACCGGGACAGGGAATGGCTACACCTTC. This sequence encodes CASSTGTGNGYTF. This chain uses TRBV4-1 with TRBJ1-2; 9 bases agree with TRBD1. Trimming cost V 5 bases and J 6 bases; bases outside gene matches: 4. The CDR3 runs 13 residues. The V gene's germline CDR1 is MGHRA and CDR2 YSYEKL.

The chain couples TRBV19 to TRBJ1-6; D might be TRBD1 (5 bases). V was cut by 8 bases and J by 9 bases, with 17 bases left in between. Germline V gene lookup returns CDR1 LNHDA and CDR2 SQIVND (reference sequence). The CDR3 is 14 amino acids. CDR3 in amino acids: CASGMRGLVSPLHF. The CDR3 DNA reads TGTGCCAGTGGGATGCGGGGCCTAGTTTCACCCCTCCACTTT.

The rearrangement links TRBV5-1 to TRBJ2-7, with 10 bases lining up with TRBD1. V trimming: 0 bases; J trimming: 5 bases; junction bases outside the gene matches: 2. The CDR3 is 14 residues long. CDR1 is SGHRS, CDR2 YFSETQ, per germline. The CDR3 region is CASSLGDRGHEQYF. The CDR3 DNA reads as TGCGCCAGCAGCTTGGGCGACAGGGGGCACGAGCAGTACTTC. The complete variable domain, with remaining parts taken from reference TRBV5-1 and TRBJ2-7, reads KAGVTQTPRYLIKTRGQQVTLSCSPISGHRSVSWYQQTPGQGLQFLFEYFSETQRNKGNFPGRFSGRQFSNSRSEMNVSTLELGDSALYLCASSLGDRGHEQYFGPGTRLTVT.

V gene TRBV7-6 combines with J gene TRBJ1-4; 9 positions match TRBD1. Trimming removed 1 base from V and 7 bases from J; junction bases left unmatched: 10. This CDR3 comprises 17 residues. Per the germline V gene, CDR1 is SGHVS and CDR2 is FNYEAQ. CDR3: CASSLGHRGRPGEKLFF. The CDR3 coding sequence is TGTGCCAGCAGCTTAGGCCACAGGGGGCGGCCTGGTGAAAAACTGTTTTTT.

This clone was detected only a few times. The chain recombines TRBV19 with TRBJ1-5, with 7 positions matching TRBD1. The CDR3 runs 15 residues. V gave up 3 bases and J gave up 2 bases; unmatched junction bases: 4. The germline V gene has CDR1 LNHDA and CDR2 SQIVND (reference sequence). The chain's CDR3 is CASSIDREGNQPQHF. CDR3 nucleotides: TGTGCCAGTAGTATTGACAGGGAGGGCAATCAGCCCCAGCATTTT.

The rearrangement links TRBV5-1 to TRBJ1-4, with TRBD1 identical over 10 bases. Germline CDR1 is SGHRS and CDR2 is YFSETQ. Trimming took 5 bases from V and 6 from J; bases not matched to a gene: 10. The CDR3 totals 16 residues. This CDR3 is CASSWGTGTGDEKLFF. In nucleotides, the CDR3 is TGCGCCAGCAGTTGGGGGACCGGGACAGGGGATGAAAAACTGTTTTTT.

This chain links TRBV6-5 with TRBJ2-7, with unresolved D. The CDR3 loop spans 13 amino acids. V shed 2 bases and J shed 3 bases, with 8 bases lying between them. CDR1 and CDR2 (germline): MNHEY, SVGAGI. The CDR3 DNA is TGTGCCAGCAGTTACGGCGGCCTCTACGAGCAGTACTTC. Amino acid sequence: CASSYGGLYEQYF.

The chain uses TRBV7-2 and TRBJ2-4; D unresolved. This CDR3 spans 13 amino acids. With 2 bases removed from V and 8 bases from J, the gap between germline ends came to 10 bases. In germline, CDR1 is SGHTA, CDR2 FQGNSA. The CDR3: CASSLPPADIQYF. CDR3 coding DNA: TGTGCCAGCAGCTTACCCCCGGCGGACATTCAGTACTTC.